The next 32 T cell receptor beta chains were all read from a single sample in a study of T cell changes during pregnancy in multiple sclerosis. Here immunoSEQ multiplex PCR was the method, and the copy in TCRdb shows in-frame clones only, minus some. This sample has some 67,000 clones, with under 95% found just once. Specimen: peripheral blood, collected after pregnancy. The receptors derive from a female donor with multiple sclerosis, enrolled in a pregnancy study.

The gene calls are TRBV29-1 and TRBJ2-3; 8 bases agree with TRBD1. Germline-derived CDR1 and CDR2 are SQVTM and ANQGSEA. V lost 0 bases, J lost 5 bases, and 4 bases stayed unmatched. This CDR3 is 14 amino acids long. CDR3 region: CSVEDLRGLDTQYF. In DNA, the CDR3 is TGCAGCGTTGAAGATCTCAGGGGGCTAGATACGCAGTATTTT.

J is TRBJ2-1 and V is TRBV6-5, with TRBD2 matching over 9 bases. The CDR3 covers 15 residues. J was trimmed by 8 bases and V by 0 bases; bases with no gene match: 5. From germline, CDR1 is MNHEY and CDR2 SVGAGI. CDR3 amino acids: CASSYSSSGMDEQFF. CDR3 coding DNA: TGTGCCAGCAGTTACTCGTCTAGCGGGATGGATGAGCAGTTCTTC.

This clone was seen more than once but under ten times. This sequence joins TRBV6-6 and TRBJ1-5, with D possibly matching TRBD1 (5 bases). CDR3 length: 14 amino acids. Trimming left V 4 bases short and J 6 bases short, with 13 bases between. CDR1 and CDR2 from the germline V gene are MNHNY and SVGAGI (reference sequence). The CDR3 bases are TGTGCCAGCAGTTGGGGTCAGGGCGGTCAGCCCCAGCATTTT. Its protein product is CASSWGQGGQPQHF.

V and J are TRBV7-9 and TRBJ2-1; D not resolved. V lost 1 base to trimming and J lost 4 bases, with 5 bases between them. Germline V gene lookup returns CDR1 SEHNR and CDR2 FQNEAQ (reference sequence). This CDR3 is 13 amino acids long. The CDR3 bases are TGTGCCAGCAGCTTAGTCGGGTACAATGAGCAGTTCTTC. This translates into CASSLVGYNEQFF.

The chain carries TRBV21-1 and TRBJ1-1. TRBV21-1 is a pseudogene segment. This CDR3 comprises 17 residues. CDR3 nucleotides: TGTGCCAGCAGCAAAGCGGTTTTGACCGGGGATAAGACTGAAGCTTTCTTT. As protein: CASSKAVLTGDKTEAFF.

The V call is TRBV4-1, the J call TRBJ1-4, with D tentatively TRBD1 (5 bases). In germline, CDR1 is MGHRA, CDR2 YSYEKL. This CDR3 has 17 residues. Trimming shortened V by 4 bases and J by 3 bases, and 18 bases separated the two germline ends. This CDR3 reads CASSPYQLGGPNEKLFF. In DNA form, the CDR3 reads TGCGCCAGCAGCCCTTATCAACTCGGGGGTCCTAATGAAAAACTGTTTTTT.

The chain carries TRBV19 and TRBJ2-5; D is perhaps TRBD1 (6 bases). This CDR3 has 13 amino acids. V was trimmed by 10 bases and J by 8 bases, leaving 20 bases between them. The germline V gene encodes CDR1 LNHDA and CDR2 SQIVND (reference sequence). The CDR3 loop is CATADRPLITQYF. The DNA of the CDR3 is TGTGCCACCGCCGACAGGCCGCTAATAACCCAGTACTTC.

This sequence joins TRBV7-3 and TRBJ2-7, with D possibly matching TRBD1 (5 bases). The CDR3 runs to 15 residues. The germline V and J ends were trimmed by 6 bases and 0 bases, with 15 bases remaining between them. CDR1 is SGHTA and CDR2 is FQGTGA in the germline V gene. The CDR3 DNA follows: TGTGCCAGCAGTTCCGGACAACCGGGCTCCTACGAGCAGTACTTC. It encodes CASSSGQPGSYEQYF.

V is TRBV10-2 and J is TRBJ1-1; D may be TRBD1 (6 bases). Trimming cost V 4 bases and J 1 base, with 7 bases left between them. The CDR3 sequence is 13 residues long. Looked up from germline, CDR1 is WSHSY and CDR2 is SAAADI. The CDR3 loop is CASSGGGNTEAFF. The CDR3 region has the DNA TGCGCCAGCAGTGGAGGGGGGAACACTGAAGCTTTCTTT.

By sample fraction, this clone is medium-sized. The chain links TRBV11-2 to TRBJ2-7, with a tentative D call TRBD1 (5 bases). V was clipped by 2 bases and J by 3 bases, with 11 bases between them. The germline CDR1 and CDR2 sequences are SGHAT and FQNNGV. This CDR3 comprises 14 residues. The CDR3 sequence is CASSLQGFFYEQYF. CDR3 nucleotide sequence: TGTGCCAGCAGCTTACAGGGATTTTTCTACGAGCAGTACTTC.

The CDR3 bases are TGTGCCAGCAGCCCCGCGCAGGGTTTGCATGAGCAGTTCTTC. As protein: CASSPAQGLHEQFF. The V and J genes are TRBV7-2 and TRBJ2-1; D might be TRBD1 (5 bases). The length of the CDR3 is 14 residues. CDR1 SGHTA and CDR2 FQGNSA come from the germline V gene. V lost 5 bases to trimming and J lost 8 bases, with 16 bases between them.

The chain carries TRBV7-9 and TRBJ2-7; the D gene is possibly TRBD2 (7 bases). The CDR3 runs 15 residues. The V and J ends lost 1 base and 5 bases respectively, with 15 bases between them. The germline gives CDR1 SEHNR, CDR2 FQNEAQ (reference sequence). The CDR3 spells CASSLGGGAGNEQYF. CDR3 in DNA: TGTGCCAGCAGCTTAGGGGGGGGCGCAGGGAACGAGCAGTACTTC.

The genes are TRBV4-2 and TRBJ2-1, with no clear D. The CDR3 runs to 17 residues. Trimming took off 0 bases at V and 0 bases at J, with 12 bases between the two ends. Germline V lookup: CDR1 LGHNA, CDR2 YNFKEQ. The CDR3 DNA sequence: TGTGCCAGCAGCCAAGAGCAGGCCCCGACCTCCTACAATGAGCAGTTCTTC. Protein product: CASSQEQAPTSYNEQFF.

The rearrangement links TRBV5-5 to TRBJ2-7, with 9 bases aligning to TRBD1. The CDR3 totals 14 residues. Looked up from germline, CDR1 is SGHKS and CDR2 is YYEKEE (reference sequence). V was pared by 6 bases and J by 2 bases, with 6 bases of the junction left unmatched. This chain's CDR3 is CASTIGTGTYEQYF. DNA for the CDR3: TGTGCCAGCACCATAGGGACAGGGACCTACGAGCAGTACTTC. Full variable domain (missing parts from reference TRBV5-5 and TRBJ2-7): DAGVTQSPTHLIKTRGQQVTLRCSPISGHKSVSWYQQVLGQGPQFIFQYYEKEERGRGNFPDRFSARQFPNYSSELNVNALLLGDSALYLCASTIGTGTYEQYFGPGTRLTVT.

V usage is TRBV25-1 and J usage is TRBJ2-1, with D perhaps matching TRBD1 (6 bases). Germline V gives CDR1 MGHDK, CDR2 SYGVNS. This CDR3 spans 15 amino acids. Trimming pared 6 bases from V and 5 bases from J, leaving 17 bases between. CDR3 protein: CASRKGDTLDNEQFF. The CDR3 DNA sequence: TGTGCCAGCAGGAAGGGGGACACATTAGACAATGAGCAGTTCTTC.

The chain is built from TRBV7-9 and TRBJ2-1; TRBD2 agrees at 11 bases. Trimming at V came to 8 bases and at J to 2 bases, leaving 2 bases not matched to a gene. Germline assignment: CDR1 SEHNR and CDR2 FQNEAQ (reference sequence). This CDR3 region has 14 residues. The CDR3 protein is CASQTSGAYNEQFF. CDR3 sequence (DNA): TGTGCCAGCCAGACTAGCGGGGCCTACAATGAGCAGTTCTTC.

This CDR3 is CASSLTGNTGELFF. The CDR3 DNA reads as TGTGCCAGCAGTTTGACAGGGAACACCGGGGAGCTGTTTTTT. The chain joins TRBV27 to TRBJ2-2, with D perhaps TRBD1 (6 bases). The V gene lost 3 bases and the J gene lost 1 base, with 6 bases spanning the gap. Germline assignment: CDR1 MNHEY and CDR2 SMNVEV (reference sequence). The length of the CDR3 is 14 residues.

This chain connects TRBV5-1 to TRBJ2-5, with D hard to call. Germline V lookup: CDR1 SGHRS, CDR2 YFSETQ. The CDR3 has 14 residues. Trimming stripped 0 bases from V and 2 bases from J, with 8 bases between. The CDR3 here is CASSLVSLQETQYF. CDR3 DNA sequence: TGCGCCAGCAGCTTGGTTTCCCTTCAAGAGACCCAGTACTTC.

The chain employs TRBV28 and TRBJ2-3; 12 positions agree with TRBD2. J gave up 4 bases and V 5 bases, and 10 bases lay outside the gene matches. This CDR3 has 17 residues. Germline CDR1 is MDHEN and CDR2 is SYDVKM. CDR3 amino acids: CASSGRLAGGPPDTQYF. As DNA, the CDR3 is TGTGCCAGCAGTGGGCGGCTAGCGGGAGGGCCCCCAGATACGCAGTATTTT. The entire variable domain, with the rest obtained from reference TRBV28 and TRBJ2-3, is as follows: DVKVTQSSRYLVKRTGEKVFLECVQDMDHENMFWYRQDPGLGLRLIYFSYDVKMKEKGDIPEGYSVSREKKERFSLILESASTNQTSMYLCASSGRLAGGPPDTQYFGPGTRLTVL.

The chain couples TRBV11-2 to TRBJ2-2; the D is unclear. The CDR3 is made up of 16 amino acids. Germline V gene lookup returns CDR1 SGHAT and CDR2 FQNNGV. V lost 2 bases, J lost 4 bases, and 14 bases lay in between. The CDR3 DNA follows: TGTGCCAGCAGCTTACTTAGCAAAAGGATCACCGGGGAGCTGTTTTTT. It is translated as CASSLLSKRITGELFF.

V usage is TRBV4-2 and J usage is TRBJ2-3; the match to TRBD2 covers 10 bases. The CDR3 spans 18 residues. Germline loops: CDR1 LGHNA, CDR2 YNFKEQ. J gave up 0 bases and V 0 bases, and 6 bases lay outside the gene matches. CDR3 residues: CASSQDSLAGVSTDTQYF. The CDR3 nucleotides are TGTGCCAGCAGCCAAGACTCTCTAGCGGGAGTAAGCACAGATACGCAGTATTTT.

This rearrangement joins TRBV7-2 to TRBJ2-7, with a weak D call TRBD2 (6 bases). There are 15 residues in the CDR3. V shed 0 bases and J shed 7 bases, with 16 bases lying between them. Germline CDR1 SGHTA, CDR2 FQGNSA. The CDR3 coding sequence is TGTGCCAGCAGCTTAGCCAGACCTAGCGCAGGGGAGCAGTACTTC. Translation: CASSLARPSAGEQYF.

This chain uses TRBV5-7 with TRBJ2-1; no firm D call. Being an ORF, TRBV5-7 has a function that is uncertain. V was pared by 4 bases and J by 2 bases, with 13 bases between. This CDR3 is 15 amino acids long. The CDR3 DNA is TGTGCCAGCAGCGATTCTCTAGAGGCCTACAATGAGCAGTTCTTC. This gives the protein CASSDSLEAYNEQFF.

Only one count was recorded for this clone. The rearrangement uses TRBV11-2 and TRBJ1-2; D possibly corresponds to TRBD1 (5 bases). From germline, CDR1 is SGHAT and CDR2 FQNNGV. This CDR3 spans 16 amino acids. V lost 0 bases and J lost 8, with 19 bases in between. In DNA, the CDR3 is TGTGCCAGCAGCTTAGATGCCGGACACTTCCTTCGGGGCTACACCTTC. It encodes CASSLDAGHFLRGYTF.

The chain combines TRBV9 with TRBJ2-5, with 9 bases aligning to TRBD2. CDR1 is SGDLS and CDR2 is YYNGEE in the germline V gene. CDR3 length equals 15 residues. The V segment lost 4 bases and the J segment 4 bases; nucleotides outside the gene matches: 8. The CDR3 reads CASSPRAGGGETQYF. CDR3 DNA: TGTGCCAGCAGCCCGAGAGCGGGAGGCGGAGAGACCCAGTACTTC.

The chain joins TRBV19 to TRBJ2-3; D is possibly TRBD2 (5 bases). V was pared by 3 bases and J by 4 bases, with 14 bases between. CDR3 size: 15 residues. From germline, CDR1 is LNHDA and CDR2 SQIVND (reference sequence). The CDR3 DNA is TGTGCCAGTAGTATCGGGGAAAATATTGCAGATACGCAGTATTTT. Translation: CASSIGENIADTQYF.

This clone was found a few times. The chain combines TRBV7-2 with TRBJ2-3; 9 bases line up with TRBD2. V trimming: 2 bases; J trimming: 6 bases; junction bases outside the gene matches: 6. Germline assignment: CDR1 SGHTA and CDR2 FQGNSA. The CDR3 sequence is 15 residues long. The CDR3 coding sequence is TGTGCCAGCAGCTTAAGTAGCGGGAGTTTGGATACGCAGTATTTT. Its translation is CASSLSSGSLDTQYF.

The CDR3 DNA sequence: TGTGCCAGCAGTTTGACTAGCGGGCAAGAGACCCAGTACTTC. It yields the protein CASSLTSGQETQYF. The V gene is TRBV6-1, the J gene TRBJ2-5, with TRBD2 matching over 10 bases. This CDR3 has 14 amino acids. V shed 5 bases, J shed 2 bases, and the junction held 2 bases outside the gene matches. Germline V gene sequence: CDR1 MNHNS, CDR2 SASEGT.

The chain is built from TRBV27 and TRBJ2-7, with D possibly matching TRBD2 (5 bases). The germline V gene encodes CDR1 MNHEY and CDR2 SMNVEV (reference sequence). The CDR3 is 14 residues long. Trimming took 6 bases from V and 6 from J, leaving 18 bases between them. CDR3 in DNA: TGTGCCAGCAGCGCCAAAGAACAGCGGCGCGAGCAGTACTTC. Amino acids: CASSAKEQRREQYF.

The chain combines TRBV7-2 with TRBJ2-3; 7 bases fit TRBD1. The germline V gene encodes CDR1 SGHTA and CDR2 FQGNSA. With V trimmed by 5 bases and J by 2 bases, 1 base remained unmatched. CDR3 length: 13 residues. The CDR3 DNA is TGTGCCAGCAGCACAGGGGCCACAGATACGCAGTATTTT. This sequence encodes CASSTGATDTQYF.

The rearrangement links TRBV7-7 to TRBJ2-3; weak D call: TRBD2 (5 bases). CDR3 length: 15 residues. V lost 5 bases and J lost 3, with 15 bases in between. Germline CDR1 and CDR2: SSHAT and FNYEAQ (reference sequence). The CDR3 DNA sequence: TGTGCCAGCAGCCCAGACATTTCGGGGACAGATACGCAGTATTTT. As protein: CASSPDISGTDTQYF. Based on the CDR3 plus reference TRBV7-7 and TRBJ2-3, the full variable domain is GAGVSQSPRYKVTKRGQDVTLRCDPISSHATLYWYQQALGQGPEFLTYFNYEAQPDKSGLPSDRFSAERPEGSISTLTIQRTEQRDSAMYRCASSPDISGTDTQYFGPGTRLTVL.

The CDR3 here is CASSYSQGLAGVEQYF. The CDR3 bases are TGTGCCAGCAGTTACTCCCAGGGACTAGCGGGAGTTGAGCAGTACTTC. The rearrangement links TRBV6-5 to TRBJ2-7, with 14 bases fitting TRBD2. V shed 0 bases, J shed 7 bases, and the junction held 5 bases outside the gene matches. Germline V gene data show CDR1 as MNHEY and CDR2 as SVGAGI. The CDR3 consists of 16 residues.